Following are 7 T cell receptor beta chains from one sample sequenced in a study of PD-1 blockade in mismatch repair-deficient tumors. Using immunoSEQ multiplex PCR, the repertoire was profiled, and TCRdb retains in-frame clones only, with some absent. The sample consists of roughly 16,000 clones, 80% to 85% of them appearing once. Material: PBMCs, obtained 4 weeks after starting pembrolizumab. Receptors were obtained from an adult with mismatch repair-deficient cancer.

Here the CDR3 reads CASSELGHISTVAGANVLTF. In DNA, the CDR3 is TGTGCCAGCAGTGAACTTGGTCACATTTCGACAGTAGCTGGGGCCAACGTCCTGACTTTC. This chain links TRBV6-1 with TRBJ2-6; maybe TRBD1 (5 bases). CDR1 MNHNS and CDR2 SASEGT come from the germline V gene. CDR3 length: 20 amino acids. V was shortened by 2 bases and J by 2 bases, with 22 bases between the two germline ends.

The rearrangement uses TRBV7-8 and TRBJ1-4; 10 bases match TRBD1. The germline V gene encodes CDR1 SGHVS and CDR2 FQNEAQ. V was clipped by 5 bases and J by 4 bases; unmatched bases: 16. The CDR3 runs 19 residues. The CDR3 protein is CASSRGHGTGDSSNEKLFF. Written as DNA, the CDR3 is TGTGCCAGCAGCCGCGGGCACGGGACAGGGGATTCCAGTAATGAAAAACTGTTTTTT.

This sequence joins TRBV15 and TRBJ1-2; a weak D match, TRBD1 (5 bases). Germline lookup yields CDR1 LNHNV and CDR2 YYDKDF (reference sequence). The length of the CDR3 is 15 residues. V was cut by 0 bases and J by 5 bases, with 13 bases left in between. The CDR3 sequence: CATSRDAGSAYGYTF. The CDR3 nucleotides are TGTGCCACCAGCAGAGATGCAGGGTCTGCGTATGGCTACACCTTC.

The chain employs TRBV14 and TRBJ2-1, with 10 nucleotides matching TRBD2. V trimming: 3 bases; J trimming: 8 bases; junction bases outside the gene matches: 7. The CDR3 length is 15 residues. Germline CDR1 and CDR2: SGHDN and FVKESK. CDR3 loop: CASSHLAGVPHEQFF. CDR3 coding DNA: TGTGCCAGCAGCCATCTAGCGGGAGTCCCCCATGAGCAGTTCTTC.

The chain has TRBV19 and TRBJ1-5; TRBD1 is a possible D gene (6 bases). Trimming left V 5 bases short and J 0 bases short, with 11 bases between. CDR1 and CDR2 from the germline V gene are LNHDA and SQIVND (reference sequence). The CDR3 is 15 amino acids. Here the CDR3 DNA reads TGTGCCAGTAGTCTACAGGGTTATAGCAATCAGCCCCAGCATTTT. Its translation is CASSLQGYSNQPQHF.

The chain uses TRBV7-9 and TRBJ2-5; D gene unclear. V lost 1 base to trimming and J lost 3 bases, with 6 bases between them. The CDR3 has 13 amino acids. Per the germline V gene, CDR1 is SEHNR and CDR2 is FQNEAQ (reference sequence). The CDR3 bases are TGTGCCAGCAGCTTAGGCAGCGAAGAGACCCAGTACTTC. This gives the protein CASSLGSEETQYF.

J is TRBJ2-2 and V is TRBV2, with 13 bases that match TRBD2. Germline-derived CDR1 and CDR2 are SNHLY and FYNNEI. The V gene end was trimmed by 3 bases and the J gene end by 7 bases; junction bases not matched to a gene: 17. CDR3 length: 20 residues. CDR3 nucleotide sequence: TGTGCCAGCAGTGATGCCCCCCTCGGACTAGCGGGAGAAAACCTCGGGGAGCTGTTTTTT. Residues: CASSDAPLGLAGENLGELFF.